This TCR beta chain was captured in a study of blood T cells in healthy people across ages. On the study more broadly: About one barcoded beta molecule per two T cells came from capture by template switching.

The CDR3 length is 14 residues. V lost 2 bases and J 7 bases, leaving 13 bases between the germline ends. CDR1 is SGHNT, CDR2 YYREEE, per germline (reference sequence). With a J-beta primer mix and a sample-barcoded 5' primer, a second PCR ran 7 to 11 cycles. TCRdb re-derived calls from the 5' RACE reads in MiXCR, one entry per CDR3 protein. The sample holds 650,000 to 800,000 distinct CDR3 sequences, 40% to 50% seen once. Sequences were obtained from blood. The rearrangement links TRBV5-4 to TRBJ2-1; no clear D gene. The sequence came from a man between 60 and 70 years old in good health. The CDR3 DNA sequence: TGTGCCAGCAGCTTAACCCGTAGGCAGAATGAGCAGTTCTTC. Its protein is CASSLTRRQNEQFF. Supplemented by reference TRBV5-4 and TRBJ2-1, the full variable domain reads ETGVTQSPTHLIKTRGQQVTLRCSSQSGHNTVSWYQQALGQGPQFIFQYYREEENGRGNFPPRFSGLQFPNYSSELNVNALELDDSALYLCASSLTRRQNEQFFGPGTRLTVL.